This T cell receptor beta chain was found in a study of early T cells in non-severe SARS-CoV-2 infection. This clonotype has a count of ten or more. As part of library construction, unique molecular identifiers were attached to individual cDNA molecules. MiXCR was run by TCRdb on the 5' RACE reads, yielding one entry per CDR3 protein. Of 75,000 to 100,000 distinct CDR3 sequences in the sample, 11% to 15% were seen once. The germline V and J ends were trimmed by 3 bases and 8 bases, with 10 bases remaining between them. The germline CDR1 and CDR2 sequences are MDHEN and SYDVKM. The CDR3 runs 13 residues.

This sequence was found in an adult who was a healthcare worker with PCR-confirmed SARS-CoV-2 infection or an uninfected control (not recorded which). This rearrangement joins TRBV28 to TRBJ1-4, with TRBD1 as a possible D gene (6 bases). Specimen: whole blood. CDR3: CASSLGGREKLFF. The DNA of the CDR3 is TGTGCCAGCAGTTTGGGGGGCAGGGAAAAACTGTTTTTT.